A single sample gave rise to the 22 T cell receptor beta chains below, sequenced in a study of control samples from healthy donors and cancer patients (dated by TCRdb to about 2020). Receptor libraries were prepared by the immunoSEQ multiplex PCR assay. The immuneACCESS repertoire file appears here via TCRdb, limited to in-frame rearrangements. These files lack a portion of the clones; in checked studies, under half of the deficit traces to unresolved V genes, and the cause of the others is not known. Present in this sample are about 110,000 clones, around four fifths of which were seen just once. 6% to 8% of the sample is in the top ten clones. The sequenced sample consisted of blood. The receptors originated from a man younger than 30 in good health.

The V gene is TRBV30, the J gene TRBJ2-1, with 7 positions matching TRBD2. V lost 3 bases and J lost 2; bases outside the gene matches: 4. This CDR3 contains 14 residues. CDR1 and CDR2 (germline): GTSNPN, SVGIG (reference sequence). DNA for the CDR3: TGTGCCTGGAGCCAGCGGGGAACCTACAATGAGCAGTTCTTC. Its protein is CAWSQRGTYNEQFF.

This chain links TRBV7-9 with TRBJ1-1, with D possibly matching TRBD1 (6 bases). This CDR3 spans 14 amino acids. V was pared by 5 bases and J by 1 base, with 11 bases between. Germline loops: CDR1 SEHNR, CDR2 FQNEAQ (reference sequence). The CDR3 nucleotides are TGTGCCAGCAGCGTGAACAGGGCGAACACTGAAGCTTTCTTT. Protein product: CASSVNRANTEAFF. The whole variable domain, remainder taken from reference TRBV7-9 and TRBJ1-1, is DTGVSQNPRHKITKRGQNVTFRCDPISEHNRLYWYRQTLGQGPEFLTYFQNEAQLEKSRLLSDRFSAERPKGSFSTLEIQRTEQGDSAMYLCASSVNRANTEAFFGQGTRLTVV.

CDR3 nucleotides: TGTGCCAGCCATAATGTCGGGACAGAGAACACCGGGGAGCTGTTTTTT. Amino acids: CASHNVGTENTGELFF. V and J are TRBV2 and TRBJ2-2; 7 positions agree with TRBD1. Germline lookup yields CDR1 SNHLY and CDR2 FYNNEI. V dropped 8 bases and J dropped 1; count of bases not matched to a gene: 10. This CDR3 region has 16 residues. The complete variable domain, with remaining parts taken from reference TRBV2 and TRBJ2-2, reads EPEVTQTPSHQVTQMGQEVILRCVPISNHLYFYWYRQILGQKVEFLVSFYNNEISEKSEIFDDQFSVERPDGSNFTLKIRSTKLEDSAMYFCASHNVGTENTGELFFGEGSRLTVL.

The V and J genes are TRBV7-2 and TRBJ1-2, with 8 bases identical to TRBD1. J lost 0 bases, V lost 3 bases, and 6 bases had no gene match. Germline-derived CDR1 and CDR2 are SGHTA and FQGNSA. The CDR3 runs to 16 residues. The CDR3 loop reads CASSLARQGPNYGYTF. Written as DNA, the CDR3 is TGTGCCAGCAGCTTGGCCCGACAGGGGCCTAACTATGGCTACACCTTC. Supplemented by reference TRBV7-2 and TRBJ1-2, the full variable domain reads GAGVSQSPSNKVTEKGKDVELRCDPISGHTALYWYRQSLGQGLEFLIYFQGNSAPDKSGLPSDRFSAERTGGSVSTLTIQRTQQEDSAVYLCASSLARQGPNYGYTFGSGTRLTVV.

This CDR3 is CAGKGLTGELFF. The CDR3 region has the DNA TGCGCCGGCAAGGGGCTCACCGGGGAGCTGTTTTTT. The gene calls are TRBV4-1 and TRBJ2-2; D might be TRBD1 (5 bases). CDR3 size: 12 residues. Germline CDR1 and CDR2: MGHRA and YSYEKL. The ends were cut back, 11 bases at V and 4 bases at J, with 11 bases in the middle.

J is TRBJ2-7 and V is TRBV5-6; the match to TRBD2 covers 15 bases. Trimming cost V 1 base and J 6 bases; bases outside gene matches: 5. Germline V gene sequence: CDR1 SGHDT, CDR2 YYEEEE. This CDR3 region has 16 residues. The CDR3 protein is CASSLSPGLAGGEQYF. CDR3 coding DNA: TGTGCCAGCAGCTTGAGCCCGGGACTAGCGGGGGGCGAGCAGTACTTC.

This sequence joins TRBV10-3 and TRBJ1-1, with a tentative D call TRBD1 (6 bases). Trimming stripped 6 bases from V and 5 bases from J, with 13 bases between. Looked up from germline, CDR1 is ENHRY and CDR2 is SYGVKD. This CDR3 has 13 residues. In DNA form, the CDR3 reads TGTGCCATCAGGGCTTATGACAGGACTGAAGCTTTCTTT. This sequence encodes CAIRAYDRTEAFF.

This sequence joins TRBV5-6 and TRBJ2-3; D may be TRBD2 (5 bases). Germline V lookup: CDR1 SGHDT, CDR2 YYEEEE. This CDR3 is built from 17 residues. The V end was cut by 2 bases, the J end by 0 bases, with 16 bases between. This chain's CDR3 is CASSFRGSGVSTDTQYF. In nucleotides, the CDR3 is TGTGCCAGCAGCTTTCGGGGTTCAGGAGTTAGCACAGATACGCAGTATTTT.

The genes are TRBV5-1 and TRBJ2-3; TRBD1 matches 8 bases. Germline V gene lookup returns CDR1 SGHRS and CDR2 YFSETQ. This CDR3 contains 15 residues. J lost 2 bases, V lost 3 bases, and 5 bases had no gene match. The CDR3 DNA reads as TGCGCCAGCAGCTCGACAGGGGCTTCCACAGATACGCAGTATTTT. It yields the protein CASSSTGASTDTQYF.

The rearrangement links TRBV2 to TRBJ2-1, with D maybe TRBD1 (6 bases). The V end was cut by 6 bases, the J end by 7 bases, with 19 bases between. The length of the CDR3 is 15 residues. CDR1 SNHLY and CDR2 FYNNEI come from the germline V gene. The CDR3 region is CASSSDRSRGNEQFF. The CDR3 DNA reads as TGTGCCAGCAGCTCTGACAGGAGCCGAGGGAATGAGCAGTTCTTC.

The sample holds a few counts of this clone. This chain uses TRBV5-6 with TRBJ2-7; no firm D call. V was cut by 1 base and J by 4 bases, with 6 bases left in between. The CDR3 runs 12 residues. Germline loops: CDR1 SGHDT, CDR2 YYEEEE. The CDR3 sequence is CASSLYEYEQYF. CDR3 nucleotides: TGTGCCAGCAGCTTGTATGAGTACGAGCAGTACTTC.

Concerning this clone itself: One junction end does not reproduce the germline sequence, and a read error may be involved. V usage is TRBV7-7 and J usage is TRBJ2-5; D is possibly TRBD1 (5 bases). CDR3 size: 17 residues. Germline CDR1 reads SSHAT; CDR2 reads FNYEAQ (reference sequence). CDR3: CASSSRAGFGAEETQYF. CDR3 nucleotide sequence: TGTGCTAGCAGCTCCCGGGCCGGTTTTGGGGCCGAAGAGACCCAGTACTTC.

This sequence joins TRBV19 and TRBJ1-5; 10 nucleotides agree with TRBD1. CDR1 and CDR2 from the germline V gene are LNHDA and SQIVND (reference sequence). The CDR3 is 13 amino acids. V trimming: 1 base; J trimming: 12 bases; junction bases outside the gene matches: 3. The CDR3 region is CASSIGQGASQHF. The CDR3 DNA is TGTGCCAGTAGTATAGGACAGGGGGCGAGCCAGCATTTT.

CDR3 protein: CASSPSDGNEQFF. The CDR3, as DNA: TGTGCCAGTAGTCCCTCGGACGGGAATGAGCAGTTCTTC. The V call is TRBV19, the J call TRBJ2-1; D unresolved. This CDR3 contains 13 residues. The V and J ends lost 5 bases and 7 bases respectively, with 12 bases between them. Per the germline V gene, CDR1 is LNHDA and CDR2 is SQIVND (reference sequence).

CDR3 sequence reads: CSAGQGNIQYF. CDR3 nucleotides: TGCAGTGCCGGACAGGGGAACATTCAGTACTTC. V is TRBV20-1 and J is TRBJ2-4; 9 nucleotides agree with TRBD1. Per the germline V gene, CDR1 is DFQATT and CDR2 is SNEGSKA (reference sequence). This CDR3 spans 11 amino acids. V was clipped by 6 bases and J by 7 bases; unmatched bases: 1.

The rearrangement uses TRBV30 and TRBJ1-1; no firm D call. Trimming took 0 bases from V and 0 from J, leaving 8 bases between them. The CDR3 sequence is 14 residues long. The germline V gene has CDR1 GTSNPN and CDR2 SVGIG (reference sequence). DNA of the CDR3: TGTGCCTGGAGTGTAGCCTACCTGAACACTGAAGCTTTCTTT. Amino acid sequence: CAWSVAYLNTEAFF.

The CDR3 bases are TGTGCCAGCAGCTTGGCGGTAGGCCAGGGAGGTAATTCACCCCTCCACTTT. It translates to CASSLAVGQGGNSPLHF. This chain uses TRBV5-4 with TRBJ1-6; weak D call: TRBD1 (5 bases). Germline V gene lookup returns CDR1 SGHNT and CDR2 YYREEE (reference sequence). V shed 0 bases and J shed 6 bases, with 16 bases lying between them. The CDR3 runs 17 residues.

V usage is TRBV24-1 and J usage is TRBJ2-7; D not certain. CDR1 KGHDR and CDR2 SFDVKD come from the germline V gene. Trimming took off 9 bases at V and 4 bases at J, with 12 bases between the two ends. The CDR3 extends over 12 amino acids. The CDR3 sequence is CATGADQYEQYF. The CDR3 region has the DNA TGTGCCACCGGAGCCGATCAGTACGAGCAGTACTTC.

This clone turned up a few times. V is TRBV5-1 and J is TRBJ1-2; 10 bases align to TRBD1. The J segment lost 6 bases and the V segment lost 4 bases, leaving 9 bases of the junction unmatched. Germline V gene lookup returns CDR1 SGHRS and CDR2 YFSETQ. This CDR3 has 15 residues. The CDR3 spells CASSPTRQGADGYTF. The CDR3 DNA reads as TGCGCCAGCAGCCCGACCCGACAGGGGGCGGATGGCTACACCTTC.

J is TRBJ2-3 and V is TRBV5-6, with a possible D match to TRBD2 (6 bases). V dropped 0 bases and J dropped 6 bases, with 17 bases sitting between them. This CDR3 spans 16 amino acids. Germline CDR1 reads SGHDT; CDR2 reads YYEEEE. CDR3 in DNA: TGTGCCAGCAGCTTGGGAGGAACGGGGGAGTTGGATACGCAGTATTTT. It translates to CASSLGGTGELDTQYF.

J is TRBJ2-1 and V is TRBV5-1, with TRBD1 matching 9 bases. The V gene end was trimmed by 3 bases and the J gene end by 9 bases; junction bases not matched to a gene: 10. CDR1 and CDR2 (germline): SGHRS, YFSETQ. CDR3 length equals 15 residues. This chain's CDR3 is CASSSGQGQRVEQFF. CDR3 in DNA: TGCGCCAGCAGCTCTGGACAGGGGCAACGGGTTGAGCAGTTCTTC.

V is TRBV28 and J is TRBJ2-7; the D is unclear. Germline CDR1 and CDR2: MDHEN and SYDVKM. The CDR3 has 11 amino acids. V lost 7 bases to trimming and J lost 2 bases, with 6 bases between them. The CDR3 nucleotides read TGTGCCAGCAATCGGGCCTACGAGCAGTACTTC. As protein: CASNRAYEQYF.